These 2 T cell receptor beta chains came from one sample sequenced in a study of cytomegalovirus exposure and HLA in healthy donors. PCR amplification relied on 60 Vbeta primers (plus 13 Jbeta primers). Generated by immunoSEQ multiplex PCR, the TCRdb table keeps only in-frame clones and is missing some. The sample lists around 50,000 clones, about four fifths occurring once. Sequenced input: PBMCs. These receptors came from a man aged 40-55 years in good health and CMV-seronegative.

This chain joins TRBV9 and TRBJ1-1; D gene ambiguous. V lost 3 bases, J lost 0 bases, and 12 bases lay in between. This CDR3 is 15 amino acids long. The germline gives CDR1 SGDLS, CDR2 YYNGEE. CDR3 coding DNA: TGTGCCAGCAGCGCTTACAGAAACATGAACACTGAAGCTTTCTTT. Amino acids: CASSAYRNMNTEAFF.

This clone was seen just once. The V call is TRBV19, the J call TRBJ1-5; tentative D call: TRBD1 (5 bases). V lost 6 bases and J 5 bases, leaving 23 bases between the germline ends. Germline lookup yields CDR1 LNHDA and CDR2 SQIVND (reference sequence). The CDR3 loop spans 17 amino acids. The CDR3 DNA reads TGTGCCAGTAGCGAAAACGCCCTCCGACAGCTTTATCAGCCCCAGCATTTT. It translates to CASSENALRQLYQPQHF.